This T cell receptor beta chain was found in a study of memory CD4+ T cells and cytomegalovirus serostatus. Data came from immunoSEQ multiplex PCR; TCRdb stores just in-frame clones and leaves some out. The data contain approximately 47,000 clones, roughly 78% of them singletons. Single viable CD3+CD4+CD8-CD45RO+ cells were sorted as the memory CD4+ T cells. Whole-study results and caveats: Each of 67 CMV-associated TCRbeta sequences occurred in one to five individuals.

The V end was cut by 2 bases, the J end by 7 bases, with 14 bases between. The V gene's germline CDR1 is MNHEY and CDR2 SVGAGI. This CDR3 comprises 14 residues. Worth noting for this clone: The antigen remains undetermined.

This clonotype originated in an adult in good health and CMV-seronegative. The chain has TRBV6-5 and TRBJ2-5; possible D gene TRBD2, 6 bases. The source material was memory CD4+ T cells from blood. The CDR3: CASSYAGLRGTQYF. The CDR3 bases are TGTGCCAGCAGTTACGCGGGACTTAGGGGGACCCAGTACTTC.